One TCR beta chain is described in this entry. This clone has a single count. Its antigen target is currently unknown. No clone much larger than this one lies a single base away; base qualities are absent. The data stem from a study of T cell changes during pregnancy in multiple sclerosis (dated by TCRdb to the late 2010s). Study-level background: The study looked at changes in the T cell repertoire across pregnancy in women with multiple sclerosis.

Trimming takes 4 bases from V and 0 bases from J, and the germline ends sit 5 bases apart. The CDR3 measures 14 amino acids from cysteine to phenylalanine. Only the CDR3 DNA stays, 42 bases, in frame from base 1. Based on the germline V gene, the CDR1 and CDR2 sequences are SGHRS and YFSETQ. The library was produced with the immunoSEQ multiplex PCR assay. In TCRdb, the immuneACCESS table is reduced to in-frame sequences with V and J assigned. These tables do not hold every clone; where another copy was compared, an unresolved V gene accounts for under half, and the others remain unexplained. The sample records 45,000 to 55,000 clones, around 90% of which are singletons. The ten biggest clones cover 0.61% of the sample.

The receptor chain draws on TRBV5-1 and TRBJ2-6, with an unclear D gene assignment. Specimen: CD4+ T cells from peripheral blood mononuclear cells, collected after pregnancy. This receptor was taken from a female donor in good health, enrolled as a control in a pregnancy study. The nucleotides read TGCGCCAGCAGCAGAGACTCTGGGGCCAACGTCCTGACTTTC. Its protein product is CASSRDSGANVLTF.